This paragraph reports one T cell receptor (beta chain). Its target is unknown. The missing conserved phenylalanine or tryptophan at the end of this CDR3 makes a read error likely. The germline CDR1 and CDR2 sequences are KGHDR and SFDVKD. J lost 1 base, V lost 12 bases, and 6 bases had no gene match. The CDR3 is 13 residues long. This entry belongs to a study of T cells after yellow fever vaccination. Study outcomes and limitations: Most clones from primary vaccination resurfaced after the booster (around 95% CD4, 88% CD8). By day 5 rather than day 15, the secondary response had peaked, though it was weaker. Within FACS-sorted repertoires, abundant clonotypes contaminating from the bulk population could be present.

5'RACE template switching produced TCR cDNA carrying a universal primer site and UMIs. TCRdb analysed the 5' RACE reads with MiXCR anew, one entry per CDR3 protein. The table lists about 330,000 distinct CDR3 sequences, roughly 7.5% of them singletons, with around 17% in the top ten. This receptor was identified in a man aged 18 to 35 who received the YFV17D yellow fever vaccine. This rearrangement joins TRBV24-1 to TRBJ2-3, with 7 nucleotides matching TRBD2. Sequencing used PBMCs, obtained about 41 days after the first yellow fever vaccination. As DNA, the CDR3 is TGTGCCTCTCGGGGGGATGGCACAGATACGCAGTATTCT. This translates into CASRGDGTDTQYS.